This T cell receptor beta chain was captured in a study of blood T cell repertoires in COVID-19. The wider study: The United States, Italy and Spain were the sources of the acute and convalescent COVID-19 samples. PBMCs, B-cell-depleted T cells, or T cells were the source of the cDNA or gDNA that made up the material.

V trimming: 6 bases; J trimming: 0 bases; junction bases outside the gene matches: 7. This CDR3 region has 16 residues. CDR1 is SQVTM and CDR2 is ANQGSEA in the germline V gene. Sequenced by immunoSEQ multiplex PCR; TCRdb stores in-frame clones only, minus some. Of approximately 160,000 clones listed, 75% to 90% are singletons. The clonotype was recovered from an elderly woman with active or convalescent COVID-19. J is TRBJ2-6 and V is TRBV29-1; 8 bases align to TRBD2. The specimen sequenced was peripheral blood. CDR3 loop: CSVGGAGASGANVLTF. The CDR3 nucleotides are TGCAGCGTCGGGGGGGCCGGAGCCTCTGGGGCCAACGTCCTGACTTTC.